The clone carrying this TCR beta chain has a handful of counts. This record belongs to a study of blood T cell repertoires in COVID-19. Study-wide background: COVID-19 samples collected from the United States, Italy and Spain covered acute and convalescent phases. From T cells, B-cell-depleted T cells, or PBMCs came the material, which was cDNA or gDNA.

Germline values: CDR1 ENHRY, CDR2 SYGVKD. The CDR3 consists of 13 residues. The V and J ends lost 7 bases and 4 bases respectively, with 11 bases between them. Original processing methods: Nucleated cell counts were estimated from reference gene primer amplification. Clones were read by immunoSEQ multiplex PCR, and TCRdb kept only the in-frame ones, dropping some. The V and J calls and clone size are taken from that table; D and trimming were inferred from the DNA. The data hold under 75,000 clones, with around four fifths observed a single time. The receptor comes from a human donor in a cohort sampled during active COVID-19. Material: peripheral blood. The V call is TRBV10-3, the J call TRBJ1-5; no firm D call. Here the CDR3 reads CAITTNPNQPQHF. Written as DNA, the CDR3 is TGTGCCATCACAACTAACCCAAATCAGCCCCAGCATTTT.